The present T cell receptor (beta chain) was sequenced within a study of OX40 agonist ivuxolimab in advanced cancers. Study-level information: Ivuxolimab doses were 0.01, 0.1, 0.3, 1.5, 3 or 10 mg/kg every 2 weeks.

The V segment lost 0 bases and the J segment 9 bases; nucleotides outside the gene matches: 5. CDR1 SGHDT and CDR2 YYEEEE come from the germline V gene. The CDR3 is made up of 15 amino acids. Patients were excluded for autoimmune disease history or systemic immunosuppression. Sequencing used immunoSEQ multiplex PCR; TCRdb keeps in-frame clones, though not all of them. The table shows tens of thousands of clones, with roughly four fifths occurring only once. This receptor was taken from an adult with an advanced solid tumor such as melanoma, head and neck, liver or kidney cancer. This specimen was CD4+ or CD8+ T cells sorted from blood, taken in a trial of the OX40 agonist ivuxolimab. The chain employs TRBV5-6 and TRBJ1-6; TRBD1 agrees at 8 bases. CDR3 nucleotide sequence: TGTGCCAGCAGCTTGGTGGACAGGGAGGGTTCACCCCTCCACTTT. It yields the protein CASSLVDREGSPLHF.